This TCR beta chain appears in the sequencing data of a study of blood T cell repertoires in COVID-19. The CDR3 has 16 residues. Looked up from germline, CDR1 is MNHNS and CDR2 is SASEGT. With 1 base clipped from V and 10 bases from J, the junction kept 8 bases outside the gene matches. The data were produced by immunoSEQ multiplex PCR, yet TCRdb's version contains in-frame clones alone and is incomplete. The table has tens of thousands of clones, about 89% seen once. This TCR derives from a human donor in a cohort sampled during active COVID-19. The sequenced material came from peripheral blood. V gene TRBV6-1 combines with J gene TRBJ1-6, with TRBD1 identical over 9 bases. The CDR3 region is CASSEESGQGNSPLHF. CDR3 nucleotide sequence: TGTGCCAGCAGTGAAGAGAGCGGACAGGGGAACTCACCCCTCCACTTT.